This TCR beta chain was obtained from a study of T cell responses to AZD1222 COVID-19 vaccine. J gave up 2 bases and V 7 bases, and 4 bases lay outside the gene matches. CDR1 is LNHDA, CDR2 SQIVND, per germline (reference sequence). This CDR3 comprises 14 residues. Clones were sequenced by immunoSEQ multiplex PCR, and TCRdb holds only the in-frame ones, with some missing. The sample includes about 73,000 clones, 75% to 90% of them seen just once. J is TRBJ1-2 and V is TRBV19; 10 bases line up with TRBD1. Sequencing used peripheral blood, obtained 28 days after the second AZD1222 dose. This sequence originates from an adult who received the AZD1222 COVID-19 vaccine. The CDR3 nucleotides read TGTGCCAGTACAACGGGACAGGGGAACTATGGCTACACCTTC. It is translated as CASTTGQGNYGYTF.